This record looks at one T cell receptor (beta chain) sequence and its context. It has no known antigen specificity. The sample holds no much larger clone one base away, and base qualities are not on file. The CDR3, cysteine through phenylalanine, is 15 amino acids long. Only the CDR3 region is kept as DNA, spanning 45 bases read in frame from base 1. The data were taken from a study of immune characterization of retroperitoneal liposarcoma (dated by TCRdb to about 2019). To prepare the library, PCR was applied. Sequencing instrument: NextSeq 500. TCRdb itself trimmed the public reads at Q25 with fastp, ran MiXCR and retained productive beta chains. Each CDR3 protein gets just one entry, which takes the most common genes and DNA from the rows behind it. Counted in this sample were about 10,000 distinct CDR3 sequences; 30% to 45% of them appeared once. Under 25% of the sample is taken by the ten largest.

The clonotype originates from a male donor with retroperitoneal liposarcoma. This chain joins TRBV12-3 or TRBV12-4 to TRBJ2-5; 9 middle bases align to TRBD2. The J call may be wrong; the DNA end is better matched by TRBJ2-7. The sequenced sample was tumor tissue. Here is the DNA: TGTGCCAGCAGTTACTTAGCGGGAGTTCTCTACGAGCAGTACTTC. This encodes CASSYLAGVLYEQYF.